These T cell receptor beta chains were read from a single sample in a study of early T cells in non-severe SARS-CoV-2 infection. Each CDR3 protein is one row after TCRdb ran MiXCR on the 5' RACE reads. Of about 59,000 distinct CDR3 sequences in the sample, over 10% were seen once. The sequences come from whole blood, collected at baseline. The receptors derive from an adult who was a healthcare worker with PCR-confirmed SARS-CoV-2 infection or an uninfected control (not recorded which). The conserved cysteine and the conserved F or W are not part of the CDR3 here. Each record gives: J gene, V gene, D gene, CDR3 protein. D genes are given only for firm matches.

TRBJ1-1 | TRBV6-1 | TRBD1 | ASRDRTMNTEAF
TRBJ2-1 | TRBV12-3/TRBV12-4 | TRBD2 | ASSRTSGRGYEQF
TRBJ2-5 | TRBV25-1 | TRBD2 | ASSAGGRRETQY
TRBJ2-2 | TRBV7-6 | TRBD1 | ASSTRTGGANTGELF
TRBJ2-5 | TRBV7-9 | NA | ASSPQWEQETQY
TRBJ1-5 | TRBV27 | TRBD1 | ASSSIRTGVVGWPQH
TRBJ2-3 | TRBV28 | NA | ASSFGQLTDTQY
TRBJ2-3 | TRBV9 | NA | ASSVVGSTDTQY
TRBJ2-1 | TRBV5-1 | NA | ASSFDGYNEQF
TRBJ2-6 | TRBV7-9 | NA | ASSSPLGGTGANVLT
TRBJ2-3 | TRBV29-1 | NA | SVDIGTDTQY
TRBJ1-5 | TRBV28 | NA | ASSWGNQPQH
TRBJ2-7 | TRBV11-3 | TRBD2 | ASSLLAGAYTYEQY
TRBJ1-2 | TRBV28 | TRBD1 | ASRGQPYGYT
TRBJ1-1 | TRBV7-3 | NA | ASSLSYARAF
TRBJ2-3 | TRBV6-2/TRBV6-3 | NA | ASTPWGGREDTQY
TRBJ2-1 | TRBV12-3/TRBV12-4 | NA | ASRYRVNEQF
TRBJ2-7 | TRBV20-1 | TRBD1 | SAWDRENEQY
TRBJ2-7 | TRBV6-5 | NA | ASSAGRSYEQY
TRBJ2-2 | TRBV7-9 | TRBD2 | ASSFRSGDNGELF
TRBJ1-6 | TRBV6-2/TRBV6-3 | TRBD1 | ASSSDRDLYNSPLH
TRBJ1-5 | TRBV12-3/TRBV12-4 | NA | ASSLRGRSQH
TRBJ2-6 | TRBV13 | NA | ASSLGRRWEAGANVLT
TRBJ2-2 | TRBV7-9 | TRBD1 | ASSYRDRDTGELF
TRBJ1-1 | TRBV29-1 | NA | SVGLTMNTEAF
TRBJ1-3 | TRBV29-1 | NA | SVEDPFGRGNTIY
TRBJ1-1 | TRBV28 | NA | ASSFFGETEAF
TRBJ1-6 | TRBV28 | TRBD1 | ASSARQGADNSPLH
TRBJ1-2 | TRBV28 | NA | ASSFVWNYGYT
TRBJ2-5 | TRBV28 | NA | ASTPGAGRETQY
TRBJ2-5 | TRBV7-2 | TRBD2 | ASSLGGGSWRETQY
TRBJ1-4 | TRBV4-3 | NA | ASSQDVGLRRANEKLF
TRBJ2-1 | TRBV7-9 | TRBD2 | ASSLRVSGNYNEQF
TRBJ1-3 | TRBV5-6 | NA | ASSLDSLSSGNTIY
TRBJ2-4 | TRBV19 | NA | ASSVPGTGNIQY
TRBJ1-5 | TRBV2 | NA | ASSRRADSQPQH
TRBJ1-5 | TRBV7-9 | NA | ASGQGYSNQPQH
TRBJ2-3 | TRBV9 | NA | ASSERGRTDTQY
TRBJ2-7 | TRBV6-2/TRBV6-3 | NA | ASSRGPPLEQY
TRBJ1-1 | TRBV3-1 | NA | ASSRGPRPNTEAF
TRBJ1-3 | TRBV7-8 | TRBD1 | ASSPGGLFSGNTIY
TRBJ2-1 | TRBV30 | TRBD2 | AWGTSSRG
TRBJ2-7 | TRBV19 | NA | ASSISRGLYEQY
TRBJ1-3 | TRBV6-6 | TRBD1 | ASSYSDRRAGNTIY
TRBJ2-3 | TRBV24-1 | NA | ATSAAGPDTQY
TRBJ2-2 | TRBV5-1 | NA | ASSLQLNTGELF
TRBJ2-3 | TRBV7-2 | TRBD2 | ASSLRLAGGLPDTQY
TRBJ2-2 | TRBV6-1 | NA | ATILAMHTGELF
TRBJ2-7 | TRBV18 | NA | ASSPGSLLERY
TRBJ2-7 | TRBV7-6 | NA | ASSLGFTGFSYEQY
TRBJ2-5 | TRBV2 | TRBD2 | ASSEEVTGGPSETQY
TRBJ2-5 | TRBV20-1 | NA | SALQDTQETQY
TRBJ1-1 | TRBV12-3/TRBV12-4 | NA | ASSLGNPGTEAF